The entry below gives a single T cell receptor (beta chain) sequence along with its context. Sequencing used immunoSEQ multiplex PCR; TCRdb keeps in-frame clones, though not all of them. The table shows roughly 76,000 clones, with about 90% occurring only once. The germline V gene encodes CDR1 MNHNY and CDR2 SVGAGI (reference sequence). The junction had 5 bases not matched to a gene; V was cut back by 1 base and J by 3 bases. CDR3 length equals 16 residues. The data originate from a study of technical replicates of blood from a handful of donors. This sequence joins TRBV6-6 and TRBJ1-3, with 8 nucleotides matching TRBD1. Sequences were obtained from T cells isolated from PBMCs. This sequence was found in a human donor in good health. Some clones in this sample may be carry-over from other donors' samples. CDR3 protein: CASSYLDREVGNTIYF. The DNA of the CDR3 is TGTGCCAGCAGTTACTTGGACAGGGAAGTTGGAAACACCATATATTTT.